This T cell receptor (beta chain) was sequenced in a study of T-cell memory formation after mild COVID-19. Study findings and constraints: The appearance of some responding clones in pre-infection memory suggested that cross-reactive memory joined.

This clonotype was found a few times. The antigen remains undetermined. The J segment lost 3 bases and the V segment lost 3 bases, leaving 5 bases of the junction unmatched. The CDR3 runs to 16 residues. Germline V gives CDR1 LGHDT, CDR2 YNNKEL (reference sequence). It was 5'RACE with constant-segment primers that produced the TCR alpha and TCR beta cDNA libraries, which carried sample barcodes and UMIs. TCRdb reprocessed the 5' RACE reads via MiXCR and lists one record per CDR3 protein. Among around 510,000 distinct CDR3 sequences, less than 25% were seen once, and the ten largest hold roughly 8.1%. The origin of this receptor is an adult woman who had mild COVID-19 (a few samples of this study predate the infection). Cell type and time point are not known. V gene TRBV3-1 combines with J gene TRBJ2-3; 11 bases match TRBD2. Specimen: PBMCs or a T cell subset sorted from them (not recorded which). The chain's CDR3 is CASSQTPSGGTDTQYF. DNA of the CDR3: TGTGCCAGCAGCCAGACCCCTAGCGGGGGGACAGATACGCAGTATTTT.